The text below deals with one T cell receptor (beta chain). Its antigen is still unknown. Germline loops: CDR1 MNHNS, CDR2 SASEGT. The length of the CDR3 is 15 residues. Trimming cost V 4 bases and J 3 bases, with 12 bases left between them. Sequenced by immunoSEQ multiplex PCR; TCRdb stores in-frame clones only, minus some. The sample holds 85,000 to 100,000 clones, more than 85% seen once. The data are from a study of Tregs in tolerant kidney transplant recipients. Turning to the study itself: Related graft donors supplied nonmyeloablative bone marrow transplants, and mixed chimerism was transient. General observations from the study: Antigen-driven expansion was suggested because donor-specific Tregs expanded more than all Tregs in tolerant patients. No direct test of biological reproducibility was done here.

The clonotype was recovered from a human donor who received a combined kidney and bone marrow transplant. This sequence joins TRBV6-1 and TRBJ1-4; a weak D match, TRBD1 (6 bases). Source: CD4+ T cells from blood, taken before the transplant. In DNA, the CDR3 is TGTGCCAGCAGTGGCGGGGGCTTGGCTAATGAAAAACTGTTTTTT. Its translation is CASSGGGLANEKLFF.